The entry below gives a single TCR beta chain sequence along with its context. The method was immunoSEQ multiplex PCR; TCRdb's version includes in-frame clones alone and lacks a portion of them. The data contain roughly 20,000 clones, around 44% of them singletons. This CDR3 has 13 residues. Trimming took 3 bases from V and 6 from J, leaving 8 bases between them. Germline V gene data show CDR1 as SGHNT and CDR2 as YENEEA. These data belong to a study of graft-versus-host responses after intestinal transplantation. Study conclusions and caveats: Recipient marrow showed GvH clones, some seen first in ileum or blood.

The receptor was derived from a human patient who received an intestinal transplant. The chain couples TRBV11-3 to TRBJ2-2, with D perhaps TRBD1 (6 bases). This specimen consisted of alloreactive CD4+ T cells from a mixed lymphocyte reaction culture, obtained before intestinal transplant. As for subset: CFSE-low proliferating T cells sorted from roughly six-day pre-transplant mixed lymphocyte reaction (GvH or HvG direction). The CDR3 region is CASSFRGAGELFF. CDR3 bases: TGTGCCAGCAGCTTCAGGGGTGCCGGGGAGCTGTTTTTT. Filled out from reference TRBV11-3 and TRBJ2-2, the complete variable domain reads EAGVVQSPRYKIIEKKQPVAFWCNPISGHNTLYWYLQNLGQGPELLIRYENEEAVDDSQLPKDRFSAERLKGVDSTLKIQPAELGDSAVYLCASSFRGAGELFFGEGSRLTVL.